The present entry profiles one T cell receptor beta chain with its context. The target antigen is unknown. Germline V gene lookup returns CDR1 SGHTA and CDR2 FQGNSA. V shed 4 bases and J 1 base; nucleotides not matched to a gene: 0. This CDR3 has 14 amino acids. This record comes from a study of siplizumab effects on memory and regulatory T cells. Findings and caveats of the study: Siplizumab conditions gave an average of around 70% Treg-derived mappable alloreactive CD4+ clones, versus 26.9% for controls. Left unconfirmed was the suppressive function of proliferating Tregs from siplizumab cultures. Naive T cells were seemingly more diverse than memory cells, and major contributions to the alloresponse seemed to be made by them.

Libraries were prepared by immunoSEQ multiplex PCR; TCRdb keeps only in-frame clonotypes and omits some of them. The sample records tens of thousands of clones, approximately 88% being singletons. V and J are TRBV7-2 and TRBJ2-3; 9 bases are shared with TRBD1. The specimen was Tregs sorted from blood. The TCR originated in a human donor in good health. Here the CDR3 reads CASSWTGGTDTQYF. CDR3 coding DNA: TGTGCCAGCAGCTGGACAGGGGGCACAGATACGCAGTATTTT. Complete variable domain (other parts from reference TRBV7-2 and TRBJ2-3): GAGVSQSPSNKVTEKGKDVELRCDPISGHTALYWYRQSLGQGLEFLIYFQGNSAPDKSGLPSDRFSAERTGGSVSTLTIQRTQQEDSAVYLCASSWTGGTDTQYFGPGTRLTVL.